This T cell receptor (beta chain) is drawn from a study of Ad26.COV2.S vaccination and SARS-CoV-2 variants. Study-wide points: Reportedly, spike-specific CD8+ and CD4+ T cell responses achieved substantial breadth once vaccination had taken place.

Using immunoSEQ multiplex PCR, the repertoire was profiled, and TCRdb retains in-frame clones only, with some absent. The table includes 150,000 to 200,000 clones, around nine tenths detected once. As to this clone: Its cognate antigen is unknown.

This CDR3 has 18 residues. Material: peripheral blood, obtained after recovery from COVID-19. The V and J genes are TRBV21-1 and TRBJ2-7; the DNA was not compared with TRBD1, the D call given in the table. TRBV21-1 represents a pseudogene. The TCR originated in a human donor who had recovered from COVID-19. As DNA, the CDR3 is TGTGCCAGCAGCTCCAGAAAAACTCCGGGACACCGTATCTACGAGCAGTACTTC. Its translation: CASSSRKTPGHRIYEQYF.